Shown below are 13 T cell receptor beta chains from a single sample sequenced in a study of T-cell reconstitution after alpha-beta-depleted transplantation in children. Preparing the TCRbeta library involved the use of unique molecular identifiers. From the PCR reads, TCRdb called clonotypes with MiXCR, one entry per CDR3 protein. Of about 420,000 distinct CDR3 sequences listed, 16% are singletons. The sequenced sample was PBMCs, mostly from graft donor cells, obtained 360 days after TCRalphabeta/CD19-depleted stem cell transplant. The receptors shown here come from a boy under two years old who had a stem cell transplant for Wiskott-Aldrich syndrome, so the T cells may come from the graft donor.

The CDR3 DNA reads TGTGCCAGCAGCTTCAGTCGGGCTTCATGGGGAGGAACCGGGGAGCTGTTTTTT. This sequence encodes CASSFSRASWGGTGELFF. This chain uses TRBV3-1 with TRBJ2-2; maybe TRBD2 (6 bases). CDR3 length: 18 residues. Germline loops: CDR1 LGHDT, CDR2 YNNKEL (reference sequence). Trimming left V 5 bases short and J 5 bases short, with 24 bases between.

This chain uses TRBV9 with TRBJ2-1; 11 positions agree with TRBD2. In germline, CDR1 is SGDLS, CDR2 YYNGEE. The CDR3 has 15 residues. V dropped 4 bases and J dropped 8; count of bases not matched to a gene: 8. This CDR3 reads CASSFSGRAMYEQFF. Here the CDR3 DNA reads TGTGCCAGCAGCTTTAGCGGGAGGGCCATGTATGAGCAGTTCTTC. The complete variable domain, with remaining parts taken from reference TRBV9 and TRBJ2-1, reads DSGVTQTPKHLITATGQRVTLRCSPRSGDLSVYWYQQSLDQGLQFLIQYYNGEERAKGNILERFSAQQFPDLHSELNLSSLELGDSALYFCASSFSGRAMYEQFFGPGTRLTVL.

This clonotype was observed a few times. This sequence joins TRBV11-2 and TRBJ2-5, with no clear D. The length of the CDR3 is 16 residues. Trimming shortened V by 5 bases and J by 4 bases, and 20 bases separated the two germline ends. Germline values: CDR1 SGHAT, CDR2 FQNNGV. The CDR3 DNA is TGTGCCAGCAGCCGGACGGTTGAAACTCCCAGAGAGACCCAGTACTTC. It encodes CASSRTVETPRETQYF.

The rearrangement links TRBV5-1 to TRBJ2-7; D is undetermined. The V end lost 0 bases, the J end lost 5 bases, and 12 bases lay between the germline ends. The CDR3 loop spans 14 amino acids. CDR1 and CDR2 (germline): SGHRS, YFSETQ. For the CDR3, the DNA is TGCGCCAGCAGCTTGGTCGGCCAGCGTAACGAGCAGTACTTC. Protein product: CASSLVGQRNEQYF.

This clonotype was observed many times. This chain connects TRBV24-1 to TRBJ2-2; 7 bases map to TRBD1. This CDR3 contains 16 residues. CDR1 and CDR2 (germline): KGHDR, SFDVKD. V shed 4 bases and J 2 bases; nucleotides not matched to a gene: 6. The CDR3 DNA follows: TGTGCCACCAGTGACTACGGGACAGCCAACACCGGGGAGCTGTTTTTT. This gives the protein CATSDYGTANTGELFF.

The chain couples TRBV4-1 to TRBJ2-4; D unresolved. The length of the CDR3 is 15 residues. Germline assignment: CDR1 MGHRA and CDR2 YSYEKL. V was shortened by 2 bases and J by 0 bases, with 8 bases between the two germline ends. CDR3 sequence reads: CASSQIDLAKNIQYF. The CDR3 DNA follows: TGCGCCAGCAGCCAAATCGACCTAGCCAAAAACATTCAGTACTTC.

The V gene is TRBV6-2 or TRBV6-3, the J gene TRBJ2-5, with D maybe TRBD2 (5 bases). The CDR3 is 13 amino acids. V gave up 7 bases and J gave up 4 bases, with 13 bases separating them. In germline, CDR1 is MNHEY, CDR2 SVGEGT. The CDR3 nucleotides read TGTGCCAGCAAGGAAATAGGGAGAGAGACCCAGTACTTC. It is translated as CASKEIGRETQYF.

There are a few counts of this clonotype. The rearrangement uses TRBV29-1 and TRBJ2-3; 7 bases align to TRBD1. This CDR3 has 12 amino acids. Unmatched junction bases numbered 6, after V lost 8 bases and J lost 4 bases. Germline assignment: CDR1 SQVTM and CDR2 ANQGSEA. CDR3 loop: CSHKGGPDTQYF. Here the CDR3 DNA reads TGCAGCCATAAAGGGGGCCCAGATACGCAGTATTTT.

This clonotype was detected only a few times. The chain employs TRBV10-3 and TRBJ2-7; D not certain. Per the germline V gene, CDR1 is ENHRY and CDR2 is SYGVKD. V dropped 2 bases and J dropped 5 bases, with 13 bases sitting between them. CDR3 length: 14 residues. CDR3 protein: CAISEGPQAHEQYF. The CDR3 nucleotides read TGTGCCATCAGTGAGGGACCGCAAGCCCACGAGCAGTACTTC.

This chain uses TRBV29-1 with TRBJ1-2; 8 bases align to TRBD1. The CDR3 has 17 residues. Trimming cost V 4 bases and J 5 bases; bases outside gene matches: 18. Germline V gene lookup returns CDR1 SQVTM and CDR2 ANQGSEA. The CDR3 here is CSVGRERLRQGPYGYTF. The DNA of the CDR3 is TGCAGCGTTGGGCGTGAAAGATTGAGACAGGGGCCTTATGGCTACACCTTC.

This clonotype has more than one count but fewer than ten. The chain recombines TRBV20-1 with TRBJ2-1; TRBD2 is a possible D gene (5 bases). Germline loops: CDR1 DFQATT, CDR2 SNEGSKA (reference sequence). The length of the CDR3 is 13 residues. Trimming shortened V by 6 bases and J by 0 bases, and 9 bases separated the two germline ends. The chain's CDR3 is CSAIRDSYNEQFF. CDR3 bases: TGCAGTGCAATCCGGGACTCCTACAATGAGCAGTTCTTC.

V usage is TRBV5-1 and J usage is TRBJ2-7; D tentatively fits TRBD1 or TRBD2 (6 bases each). The germline V and J ends were trimmed by 4 bases and 3 bases, with 14 bases remaining between them. The germline V gene encodes CDR1 SGHRS and CDR2 YFSETQ. This CDR3 has 14 amino acids. Written as DNA, the CDR3 is TGCGCCAGCAGCATAACCGGGGGCAGCTACGAGCAGTACTTC. Translation gives CASSITGGSYEQYF.

The rearrangement links TRBV5-1 to TRBJ1-4, with a tentative D call TRBD1 (5 bases). This CDR3 region has 15 residues. Germline V gives CDR1 SGHRS, CDR2 YFSETQ. Trimming left V 3 bases short and J 7 bases short, with 16 bases between. CDR3 amino acids: CASSSRPTGGEKLFF. CDR3 DNA sequence: TGCGCCAGCAGCTCGCGACCGACTGGGGGTGAAAAACTGTTTTTT.